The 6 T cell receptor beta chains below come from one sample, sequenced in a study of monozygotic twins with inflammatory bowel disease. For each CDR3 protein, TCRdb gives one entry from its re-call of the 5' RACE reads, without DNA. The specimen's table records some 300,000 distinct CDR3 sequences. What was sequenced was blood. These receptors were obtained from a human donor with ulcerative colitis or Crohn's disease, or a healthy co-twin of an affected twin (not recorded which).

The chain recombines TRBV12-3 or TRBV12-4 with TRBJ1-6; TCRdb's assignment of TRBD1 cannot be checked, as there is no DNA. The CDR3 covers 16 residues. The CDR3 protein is CASSQTGQATGSPLHF.

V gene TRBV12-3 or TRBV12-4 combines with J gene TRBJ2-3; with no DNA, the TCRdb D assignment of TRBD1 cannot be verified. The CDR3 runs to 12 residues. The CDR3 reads CASSSGGQGRHF.

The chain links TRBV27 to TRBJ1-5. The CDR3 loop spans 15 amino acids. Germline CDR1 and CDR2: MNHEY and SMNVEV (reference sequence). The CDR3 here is CASSLYPGYNQPQHF.

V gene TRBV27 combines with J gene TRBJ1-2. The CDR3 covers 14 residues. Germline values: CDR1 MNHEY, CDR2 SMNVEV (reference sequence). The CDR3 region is CASGSRGLPGGYTF.

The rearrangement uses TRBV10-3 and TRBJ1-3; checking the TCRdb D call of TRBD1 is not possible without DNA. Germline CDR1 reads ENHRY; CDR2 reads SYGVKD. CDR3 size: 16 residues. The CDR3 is CAIRRGEEYSGNTIYF.

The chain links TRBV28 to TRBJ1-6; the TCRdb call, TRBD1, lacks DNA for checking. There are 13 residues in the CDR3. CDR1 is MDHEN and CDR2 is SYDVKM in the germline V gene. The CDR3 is CASSLFTGGPLHF.